This paragraph covers one TCR beta chain sequence. Its antigen is unknown. The V gene's germline CDR1 is MDHEN and CDR2 SYDVKM. Trimming took off 4 bases at V and 0 bases at J, with 10 bases between the two ends. The CDR3 consists of 15 residues. This sample was included in a study of OX40 agonist ivuxolimab in advanced cancers. Study at large: Allowance was made for prior anti-PD-1, anti-PD-L1 or anti-CTLA-4 therapy, and roughly 40% had some.

Study-wide points: The antigen specificity of the peripheral T cells (those that were expanded) was not determined. Circulating CD4+ and CD8+ T cells showed clonal expansion by week 6 at 0.1 to 3.0 mg/kg.

Data came from immunoSEQ multiplex PCR; TCRdb stores just in-frame clones and leaves some out. Here the sample spans roughly 60,000 clones, roughly 83% being singletons. The study sampled blood at baseline, cycle 4 day 1, and cycle 7 day 1. This TCR came from an adult with an advanced solid tumor such as melanoma, head and neck, liver or kidney cancer. The sequences come from CD4+ or CD8+ T cells sorted from blood, collected in a trial of the OX40 agonist ivuxolimab. V is TRBV28 and J is TRBJ2-4; D ambiguous. CDR3 loop: CASSSRFLAKNIQYF. CDR3 sequence (DNA): TGTGCCAGCAGTTCTCGCTTCCTAGCCAAAAACATTCAGTACTTC.